These T cell receptor beta chains were read from a single sample in a study of shared clonotypes between healthy human individuals. Repertoires were generated with immunoSEQ multiplex PCR, while TCRdb's copy carries only in-frame clones and drops some. The sample includes about 470,000 clones, 70% to 80% of them seen just once. Sequenced input: PBMCs. Every receptor here comes from a woman aged 40-49 years in good health. Some clones in this sample may be carry-over from other donors' samples. CDR3s include the opening cysteine and the closing phenylalanine or tryptophan. Each record gives: D gene, clone size, J gene, V gene, CDR3 DNA, CDR3 protein. A D gene is named only where the DNA matches it firmly. A row's size may be missing; if present it is once, few, many or a size class.

D gene: TRBD1; clone size: .; J gene: TRBJ2-7; V gene: TRBV6-5; CDR3 DNA: TGTGCCAGCAGTAACCGACAGGGAAGGTCCTACGAGCAGTACTTC; CDR3 protein: CASSNRQGRSYEQYF
D gene: TRBD1; clone size: .; J gene: TRBJ1-5; V gene: TRBV28; CDR3 DNA: TGTGCCAGCAGAAAGACAGGGGGCGGCAATCAGCCCCAGCATTTT; CDR3 protein: CASRKTGGGNQPQHF
D gene: .; clone size: .; J gene: TRBJ2-1; V gene: TRBV14; CDR3 DNA: TGTGCCAGCAGCCGGGACCTCGACAATGAGCAGTTCTTC; CDR3 protein: CASSRDLDNEQFF
D gene: TRBD2; clone size: once; J gene: TRBJ2-3; V gene: TRBV9; CDR3 DNA: TGTGCCAGCAGCGGCAGACTAGCGGGAGGGCCAGATACGCAGTATTTT; CDR3 protein: CASSGRLAGGPDTQYF
D gene: TRBD2; clone size: .; J gene: TRBJ2-2; V gene: TRBV28; CDR3 DNA: TGTGCCAGCAGTTTTGCGGGAGGGCCAGGCGGGGAGCTGTTTTTT; CDR3 protein: CASSFAGGPGGELFF
D gene: .; clone size: .; J gene: TRBJ2-3; V gene: TRBV5-6; CDR3 DNA: TGTGCCAGCAGTTTGCCATTCGGGTCAGATACGCAGTATTTT; CDR3 protein: CASSLPFGSDTQYF
D gene: TRBD1; clone size: .; J gene: TRBJ2-5; V gene: TRBV7-3; CDR3 DNA: TGTGCCAGCAGCTCCGGGACAGGGCAAGAGACCCAGTACTTC; CDR3 protein: CASSSGTGQETQYF
D gene: .; clone size: .; J gene: TRBJ2-1; V gene: TRBV9; CDR3 DNA: TGTGCCAGCAGCGTAACGGGATGGGGAGTCAATGAGCAGTTCTTC; CDR3 protein: CASSVTGWGVNEQFF
D gene: .; clone size: once; J gene: TRBJ2-5; V gene: TRBV7-3; CDR3 DNA: TGTGCCAGCAGCTTAAACAGGGAAGAGACCCAGTACTTC; CDR3 protein: CASSLNREETQYF
D gene: .; clone size: many; J gene: TRBJ2-5; V gene: TRBV5-1; CDR3 DNA: TGCGCCAGCAGCTTGGAAGTGCAAGAGACCCAGTACTTC; CDR3 protein: CASSLEVQETQYF
D gene: .; clone size: .; J gene: TRBJ1-1; V gene: TRBV5-6; CDR3 DNA: TGTGCCAGCAGCTTCTTCGCTCTCAACACTGAAGCTTTCTTT; CDR3 protein: CASSFFALNTEAFF
D gene: .; clone size: .; J gene: TRBJ2-7; V gene: TRBV7-9; CDR3 DNA: TGTGCCAGCAGCTTATTAGGCAGGGCAGGCTACGAGCAGTACTTC; CDR3 protein: CASSLLGRAGYEQYF
D gene: .; clone size: .; J gene: TRBJ2-6; V gene: TRBV5-4; CDR3 DNA: TGTGCCAGCAGCTCGGTTTGGGGGAAAGGCTCTGGGGCCAACGTCCTGACTTTC; CDR3 protein: CASSSVWGKGSGANVLTF
D gene: .; clone size: few; J gene: TRBJ2-1; V gene: TRBV21-1; CDR3 DNA: TGTGCCAGCAGCAAACCTTCGAACAATGAGCAGTTCTTC; CDR3 protein: CASSKPSNNEQFF